This record covers a single T cell receptor beta chain. Repertoires were generated with immunoSEQ multiplex PCR, while TCRdb's copy carries only in-frame clones and drops some. The data show roughly 45,000 clones, with about 86% seen just once and 2.8% held by the top ten. This sample was taken from a study of control samples from healthy donors and cancer patients. Germline assignment: CDR1 SGHDT and CDR2 YYEEEE. This CDR3 contains 17 residues. V lost 6 bases to trimming and J lost 5 bases, with 24 bases between them. The V gene is TRBV5-6, the J gene TRBJ2-1; either TRBD1 or TRBD2 may fit D (5 bases each). The receptor was isolated from a woman aged 45-60 years with lung cancer. The material sequenced was PBMCs. The CDR3 loop reads CASTRPGALGANNEQFF. In nucleotides, the CDR3 is TGTGCCAGCACCCGACCCGGGGCGCTCGGTGCCAACAATGAGCAGTTCTTC.